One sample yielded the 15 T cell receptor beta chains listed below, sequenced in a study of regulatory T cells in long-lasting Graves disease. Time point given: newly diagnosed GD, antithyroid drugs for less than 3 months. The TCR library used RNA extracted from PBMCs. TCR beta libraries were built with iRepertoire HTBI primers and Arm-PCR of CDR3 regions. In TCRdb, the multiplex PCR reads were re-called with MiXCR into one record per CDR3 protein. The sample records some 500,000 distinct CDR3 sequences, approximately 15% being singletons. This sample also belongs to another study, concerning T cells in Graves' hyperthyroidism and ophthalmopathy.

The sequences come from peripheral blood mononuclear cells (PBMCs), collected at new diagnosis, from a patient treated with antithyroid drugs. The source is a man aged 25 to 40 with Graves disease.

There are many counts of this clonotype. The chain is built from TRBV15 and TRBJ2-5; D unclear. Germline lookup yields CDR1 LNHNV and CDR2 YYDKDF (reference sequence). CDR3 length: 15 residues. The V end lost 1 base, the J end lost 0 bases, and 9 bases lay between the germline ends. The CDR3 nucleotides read TGTGCCACCAGCAGAGTACCGATGTACCAAGAGACCCAGTACTTC. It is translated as CATSRVPMYQETQYF.

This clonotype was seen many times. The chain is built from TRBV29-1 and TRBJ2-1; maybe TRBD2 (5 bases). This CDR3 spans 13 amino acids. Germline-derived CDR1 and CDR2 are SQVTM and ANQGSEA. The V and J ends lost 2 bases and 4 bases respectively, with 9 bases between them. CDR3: CSVEPSPYNEQFF. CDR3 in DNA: TGCAGCGTTGAACCTAGCCCGTACAATGAGCAGTTCTTC.

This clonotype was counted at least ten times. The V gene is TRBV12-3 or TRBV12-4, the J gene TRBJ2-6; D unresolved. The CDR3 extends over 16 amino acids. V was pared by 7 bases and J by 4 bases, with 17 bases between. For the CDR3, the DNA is TGTGCCAGCACCTTCCCCAAAACGGCCGGGGCCAACGTCCTGACTTTC. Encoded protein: CASTFPKTAGANVLTF.

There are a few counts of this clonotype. The CDR3 loop is CSARDYGSGGPGELFF. The CDR3 DNA follows: TGCAGTGCTAGAGATTATGGATCAGGGGGCCCCGGGGAGCTGTTTTTT. This rearrangement joins TRBV20-1 to TRBJ2-2; TRBD1 aligns across 8 bases. Germline trimming cut 0 bases from V and 6 bases from J; bases unmatched to any gene: 9. Germline V gene data show CDR1 as DFQATT and CDR2 as SNEGSKA (reference sequence). The CDR3 spans 16 residues.

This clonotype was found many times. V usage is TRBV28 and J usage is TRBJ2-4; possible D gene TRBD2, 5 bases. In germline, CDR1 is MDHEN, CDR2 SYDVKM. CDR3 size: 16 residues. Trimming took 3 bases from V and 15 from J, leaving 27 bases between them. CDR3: CASSLVGAARQGGLYF. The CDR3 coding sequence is TGTGCCAGCAGTTTGGTAGGTGCGGCCAGGCAAGGAGGTTTGTACTTC.

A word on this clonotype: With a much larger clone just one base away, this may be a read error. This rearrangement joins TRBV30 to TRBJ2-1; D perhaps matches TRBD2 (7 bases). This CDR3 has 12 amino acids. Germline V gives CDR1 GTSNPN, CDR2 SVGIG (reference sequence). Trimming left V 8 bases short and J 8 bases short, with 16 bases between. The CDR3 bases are TGTGCCGAATCCCGGGGGGCAGATGAGCAGTTCTTC. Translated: CAESRGADEQFF.

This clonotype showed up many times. The CDR3 DNA is TGTGCCAGCAGTCCGGACGAACAGGGAAATCAGCCCCAGCATTTT. Residues: CASSPDEQGNQPQHF. V gene TRBV12-3 or TRBV12-4 combines with J gene TRBJ1-5; a possible D gene is TRBD1 (6 bases). Deletions cut 5 bases from V and 4 bases from J, with 15 bases between. The CDR3 length is 15 residues.

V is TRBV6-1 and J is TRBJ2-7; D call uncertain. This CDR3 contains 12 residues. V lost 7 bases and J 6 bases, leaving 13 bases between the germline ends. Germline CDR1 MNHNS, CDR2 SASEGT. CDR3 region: CASIRTDGEQYF. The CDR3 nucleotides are TGTGCCAGCATCAGGACGGACGGCGAGCAGTACTTC.

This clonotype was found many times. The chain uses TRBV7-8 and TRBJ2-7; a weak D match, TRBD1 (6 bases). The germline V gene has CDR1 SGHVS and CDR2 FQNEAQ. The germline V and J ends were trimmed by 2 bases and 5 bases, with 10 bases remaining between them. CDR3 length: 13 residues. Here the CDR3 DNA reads TGTGCCAGCAGCTTAAGTCAGGGGAACGAGCAGTACTTC. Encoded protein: CASSLSQGNEQYF.

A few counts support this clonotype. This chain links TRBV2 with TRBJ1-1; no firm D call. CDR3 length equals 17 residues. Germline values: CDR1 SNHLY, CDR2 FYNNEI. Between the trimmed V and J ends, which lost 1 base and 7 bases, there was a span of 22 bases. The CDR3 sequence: CASSEGQSLGRVFEAFF. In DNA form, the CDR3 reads TGTGCCAGCAGTGAAGGTCAATCCCTGGGGAGGGTCTTTGAAGCTTTCTTT.

The CDR3 DNA sequence: TGCAGTGCTAGACCCTCACGAGGGGGCAGAGAGACCCAGTACTTC. This gives the protein CSARPSRGGRETQYF. The chain uses TRBV20-1 and TRBJ2-5; 7 nucleotides line up with TRBD1. This CDR3 has 15 amino acids. CDR1 DFQATT and CDR2 SNEGSKA come from the germline V gene (reference sequence). V gave up 2 bases and J gave up 4 bases; unmatched junction bases: 10.

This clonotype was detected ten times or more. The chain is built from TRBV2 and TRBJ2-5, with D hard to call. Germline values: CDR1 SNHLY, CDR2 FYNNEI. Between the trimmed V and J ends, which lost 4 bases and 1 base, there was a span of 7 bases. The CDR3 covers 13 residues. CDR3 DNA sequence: TGTGCCAGCAGTGCTCATCCCCAAGAGACCCAGTACTTC. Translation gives CASSAHPQETQYF.

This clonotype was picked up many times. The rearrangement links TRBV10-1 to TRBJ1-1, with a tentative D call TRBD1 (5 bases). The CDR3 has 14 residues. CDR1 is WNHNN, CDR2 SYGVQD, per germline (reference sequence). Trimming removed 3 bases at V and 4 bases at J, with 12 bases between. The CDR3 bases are TGCGCCAGCAGTGAAGAGGGACGTAGCACTGAAGCTTTCTTT. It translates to CASSEEGRSTEAFF.

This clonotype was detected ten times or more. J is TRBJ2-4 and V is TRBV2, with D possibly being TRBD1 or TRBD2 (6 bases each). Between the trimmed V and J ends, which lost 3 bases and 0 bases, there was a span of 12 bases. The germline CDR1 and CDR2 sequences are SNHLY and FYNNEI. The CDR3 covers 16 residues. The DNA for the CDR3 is TGTGCCAGCAGTGAGGAGGGGACACTAGCCAAAAACATTCAGTACTTC. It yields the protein CASSEEGTLAKNIQYF.

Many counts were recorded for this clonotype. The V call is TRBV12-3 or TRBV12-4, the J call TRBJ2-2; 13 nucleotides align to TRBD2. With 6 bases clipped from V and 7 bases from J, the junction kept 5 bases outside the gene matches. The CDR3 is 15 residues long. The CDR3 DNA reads TGTGCCAGCAGGGGACTAGCGGGAATTAACGGGGAGCTGTTTTTT. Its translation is CASRGLAGINGELFF.